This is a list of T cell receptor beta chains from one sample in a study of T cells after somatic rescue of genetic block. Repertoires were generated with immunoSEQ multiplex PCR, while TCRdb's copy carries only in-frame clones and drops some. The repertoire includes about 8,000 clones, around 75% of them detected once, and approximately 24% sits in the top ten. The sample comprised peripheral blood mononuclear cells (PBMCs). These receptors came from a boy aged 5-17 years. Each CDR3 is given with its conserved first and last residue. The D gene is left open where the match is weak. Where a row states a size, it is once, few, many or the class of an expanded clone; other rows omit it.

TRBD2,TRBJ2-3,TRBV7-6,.,TGTGCCAGCAGTCCAAGCGGGGGGGCTGGAGATACGCAGTATTTT,CASSPSGGAGDTQYF
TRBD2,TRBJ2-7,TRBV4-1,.,TGCGCCAGCAGCCAACAGGGACTAGCGGGGTCCTACGAGCAGTACTTC,CASSQQGLAGSYEQYF
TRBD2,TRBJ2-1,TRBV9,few,TGTGCCAGCAGCGTAGATCCCCCCGGGACTAGCGCCAATGAGCAGTTCTTC,CASSVDPPGTSANEQFF
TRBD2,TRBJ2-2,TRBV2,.,TGTGCCAGCAGTGAAAAGTGGGCGGGGGGCACCGGGGAGCTGTTTTTT,CASSEKWAGGTGELFF
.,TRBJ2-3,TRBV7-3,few,TGTGCCAGCAGCCATAACCTTGGCGATACGCAGTATTTT,CASSHNLGDTQYF
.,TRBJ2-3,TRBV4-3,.,TGCGCCAGCAGCCAGGACGCGGGACGTCGGAGCACAGATACGCAGTATTTT,CASSQDAGRRSTDTQYF
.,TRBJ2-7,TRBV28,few,TGTGCCAGCAGTTTACTCCCTAGAACCTACGAGCAGTACTTC,CASSLLPRTYEQYF
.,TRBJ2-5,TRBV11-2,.,TGTGCCAGCAGCCACATCCCCGGCAGGGGGGGAGAGACCCAGTACTTC,CASSHIPGRGGETQYF
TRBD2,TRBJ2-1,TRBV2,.,TGTGCCAGCAGACCGACTAGCGGGAGATACAATGAGCAGTTCTTC,CASRPTSGRYNEQFF
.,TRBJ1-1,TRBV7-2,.,TGTGCCAGCGGCAGGCCGTCGAACACTGAAGCTTTCTTT,CASGRPSNTEAFF
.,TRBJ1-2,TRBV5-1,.,TGCGCCAGCAGCATAGACACTTACGGCTATGGCTACACCTTC,CASSIDTYGYGYTF
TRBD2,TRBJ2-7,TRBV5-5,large,TGTGCCAGCACCTTCACCGGGGGGGAGGCCTACGAGCAGTACTTC,CASTFTGGEAYEQYF
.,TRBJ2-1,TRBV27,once,TGTGCCAGCAGTTTAGTCCCCCCCATAGCCAATGAGCAGTTCTTC,CASSLVPPIANEQFF
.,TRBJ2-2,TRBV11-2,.,TGTGCCAGCAGCTGGGCCAAGGGGGAGAACACCGGGGAGCTGTTTTTT,CASSWAKGENTGELFF
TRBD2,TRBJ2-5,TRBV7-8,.,TGTGCCAGCAGCCGGACTAGCGGGAGAGTTGAGACCCAGTACTTC,CASSRTSGRVETQYF
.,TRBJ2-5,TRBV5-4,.,TGTGCCAGCAGCTTTCTGGCGGCAGAGACCCAGTACTTC,CASSFLAAETQYF
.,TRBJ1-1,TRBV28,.,TGTGCCAGCAGTTTAAGGTACCTGCGGGCGAACACTGAAGCTTTCTTT,CASSLRYLRANTEAFF
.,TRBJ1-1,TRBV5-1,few,TGCGCCAGCAGCCCACAGGGTTCGGACACTGAAGCTTTCTTT,CASSPQGSDTEAFF
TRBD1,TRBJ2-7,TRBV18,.,TGTGCCAGCTCCCCGGGGACAGGGAGCTCCTACGAGCAGTACTTC,CASSPGTGSSYEQYF
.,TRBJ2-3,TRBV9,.,TGTGCCAGCAGCGCTTCGGGGGTGTTAGATACGCAGTATTTT,CASSASGVLDTQYF
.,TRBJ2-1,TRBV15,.,TGTGCCACCAGCAGAACGGACGGGACACCCGTCTACAATGAGCAGTTCTTC,CATSRTDGTPVYNEQFF
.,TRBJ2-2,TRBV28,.,TGTGCCAGCAGTTCCCTAACCCCCCTAGGGGCCGGGGAGCTGTTTTTT,CASSSLTPLGAGELFF
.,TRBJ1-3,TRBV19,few,TGTGCCACCGTTGGAAACACCATATATTTT,CATVGNTIYF
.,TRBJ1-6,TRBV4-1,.,TGCGCCAGCAGCCAAGTAGAGTGGCAAGGGTCACCCCTCCACTTT,CASSQVEWQGSPLHF
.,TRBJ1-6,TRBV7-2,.,TGTGCCAGCAGCTTGCAGGGTTCACCCCTCCACTTT,CASSLQGSPLHF
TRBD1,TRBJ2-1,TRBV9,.,TGTGCCAGCAGCGTAGACAGGGGTGGTTACAATGAGCAGTTCTTC,CASSVDRGGYNEQFF
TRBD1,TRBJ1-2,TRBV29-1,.,TGCAGCGCACCGGCGACAGGGGGCTCCCATGGCTACACCTTC,CSAPATGGSHGYTF
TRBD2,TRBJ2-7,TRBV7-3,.,TGTGCCAGCAGCTCCATTGGGACTAGCATGGGCGAGCAGTACTTC,CASSSIGTSMGEQYF
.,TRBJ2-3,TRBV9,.,TGTGCCAGCAGCGTAGTAGGGGATGGGACAGATACGCAGTATTTT,CASSVVGDGTDTQYF
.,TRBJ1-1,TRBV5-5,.,TGTGCCAGCAGCTTGGTTATAGGTCGAACTGAAGCTTTCTTT,CASSLVIGRTEAFF
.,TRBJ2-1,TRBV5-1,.,TGCGCCAGCAGCCACGGCCTACAGGGCTACAATGAGCAGTTCTTC,CASSHGLQGYNEQFF